One T cell receptor beta chain is described in this entry. Its specificity is unknown. The data were produced by immunoSEQ multiplex PCR, yet TCRdb's version contains in-frame clones alone and is incomplete. In the table there are about 350,000 clones, roughly 94% of which are singletons. This entry belongs to a study of Ad26.COV2.S vaccination and SARS-CoV-2 variants. General study points: The authors reported substantial breadth in spike-specific CD8+ and CD4+ T cell responses after vaccination. Responses of T cells in total may have been underestimated by the TCR breadth and depth analyses.

Germline CDR1 reads SGHTA; CDR2 reads FQGNSA. The CDR3 sequence is 13 residues long. V lost 2 bases, J lost 7 bases, and 9 bases lay in between. The sample here was peripheral blood, taken after recovery from COVID-19. The sequence came from a human donor who had recovered from COVID-19. The rearrangement joins TRBV7-2 to TRBJ2-1, with D tentatively TRBD2 (5 bases). This CDR3 is CASSLREENEQFF. Here the CDR3 DNA reads TGTGCCAGCAGCTTACGGGAAGAGAATGAGCAGTTCTTC.